This record concerns one TCR beta chain sequence. The target antigen is unknown. The data are from a study of T cell responses to AZD1222 COVID-19 vaccine. General study results and limits: Most donors were white British, females outnumbered males, and clonal diversity was possibly underestimated. At study baseline, merely a handful of AZD1222 recipients were seropositive. Variant regions that are unmutated are reportedly the target of nearly half of spike-specific TCRs. Repertoire sampling happened only post peak T cell response.

Profiled with immunoSEQ multiplex PCR; TCRdb holds only in-frame clones, not every one. The table lists 160,000 or so clones, 85% to 95% of them singletons. In germline, CDR1 is LGHNA, CDR2 YSLEER. The V end lost 3 bases, the J end lost 5 bases, and 10 bases lay between the germline ends. The CDR3 totals 13 residues. The chain recombines TRBV4-3 with TRBJ2-5; D is perhaps TRBD1 or TRBD2 (5 bases each). The TCR sequence derives from an adult who received the AZD1222 COVID-19 vaccine. This sample comprised peripheral blood, obtained 28 days after the second AZD1222 dose. The CDR3 bases are TGCGCCAGCAGCCACCGGTGGGGGGAGACCCAGTACTTC. Protein product: CASSHRWGETQYF.